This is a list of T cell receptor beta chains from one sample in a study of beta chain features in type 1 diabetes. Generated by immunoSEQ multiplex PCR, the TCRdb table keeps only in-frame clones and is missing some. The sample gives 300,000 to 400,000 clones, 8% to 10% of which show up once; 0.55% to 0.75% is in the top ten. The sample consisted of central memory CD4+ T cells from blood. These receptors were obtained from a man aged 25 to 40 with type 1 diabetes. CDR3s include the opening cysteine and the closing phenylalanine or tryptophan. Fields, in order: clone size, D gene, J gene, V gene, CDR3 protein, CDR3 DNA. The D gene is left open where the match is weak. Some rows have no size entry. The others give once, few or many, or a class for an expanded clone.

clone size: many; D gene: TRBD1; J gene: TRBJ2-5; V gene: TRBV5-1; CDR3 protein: CASSSGTGPQETQYF; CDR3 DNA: TGCGCCAGCAGCTCAGGGACAGGGCCGCAAGAGACCCAGTACTTC
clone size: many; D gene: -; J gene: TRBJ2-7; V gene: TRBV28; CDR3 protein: CASGFDGINYEQYF; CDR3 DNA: TGTGCCAGCGGGTTCGATGGAATAAACTACGAGCAGTACTTC
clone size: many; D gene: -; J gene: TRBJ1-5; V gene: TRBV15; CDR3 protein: CATSRVGQPQHF; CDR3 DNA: TGTGCCACCAGCAGAGTAGGCCAGCCCCAGCATTTT
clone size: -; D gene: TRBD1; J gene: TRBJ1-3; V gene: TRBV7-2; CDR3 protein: CASSLNSGQGDTIYF; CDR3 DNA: TGTGCCAGCAGCTTAAATTCGGGACAGGGGGACACCATATATTTT
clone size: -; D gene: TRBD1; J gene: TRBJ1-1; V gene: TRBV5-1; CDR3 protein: CASSSDRARNTEAFF; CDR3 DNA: TGCGCCAGCAGCTCCGACAGGGCCCGGAACACTGAAGCTTTCTTT
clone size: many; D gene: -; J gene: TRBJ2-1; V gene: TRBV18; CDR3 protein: CASSPGDTAYNEQFF; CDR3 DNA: TGTGCCAGCTCACCGGGCGATACCGCCTACAATGAGCAGTTCTTC
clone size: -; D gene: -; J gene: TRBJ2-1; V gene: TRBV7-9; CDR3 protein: CASSLARRQAHNEQFF; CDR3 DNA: TGTGCCAGCAGCTTAGCTCGTAGGCAGGCCCACAATGAGCAGTTCTTC
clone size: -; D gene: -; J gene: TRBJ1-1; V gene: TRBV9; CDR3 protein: CASKRTAMNTEAFF; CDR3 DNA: TGTGCCAGCAAACGGACAGCTATGAACACTGAAGCTTTCTTT
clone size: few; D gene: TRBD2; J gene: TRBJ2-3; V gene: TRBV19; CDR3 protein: CASSITGGPDTQYF; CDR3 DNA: TGTGCCAGTAGTATTACGGGAGGGCCAGATACGCAGTATTTT
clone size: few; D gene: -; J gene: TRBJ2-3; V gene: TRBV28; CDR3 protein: CASSSPTGGVGDTQYF; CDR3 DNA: TGTGCCAGCAGTTCCCCCACCGGGGGAGTTGGAGATACGCAGTATTTT
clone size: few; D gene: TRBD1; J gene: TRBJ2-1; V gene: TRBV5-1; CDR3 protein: CASSAVGTGSYNEQFF; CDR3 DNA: TGCGCCAGCAGCGCGGTAGGGACAGGCTCCTACAATGAGCAGTTCTTC
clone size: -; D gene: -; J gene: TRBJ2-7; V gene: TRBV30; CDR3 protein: CAWSDPPRGGTYEQYF; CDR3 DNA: TGTGCCTGGAGCGATCCACCCAGGGGGGGAACCTACGAGCAGTACTTC
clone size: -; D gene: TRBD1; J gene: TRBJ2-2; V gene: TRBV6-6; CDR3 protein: CASSYSDRGTGELFF; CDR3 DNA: TGTGCCAGCAGTTACTCTGACAGGGGGACCGGGGAGCTGTTTTTT
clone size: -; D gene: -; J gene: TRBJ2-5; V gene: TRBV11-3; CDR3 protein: CASSSVRGGWTQYF; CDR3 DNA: TGTGCCAGCAGCTCGGTGAGAGGGGGTTGGACCCAGTACTTC
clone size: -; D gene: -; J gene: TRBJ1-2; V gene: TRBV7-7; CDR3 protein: CASSRSDFQGYTF; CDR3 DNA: TGTGCCAGCAGCCGAAGTGACTTTCAGGGCTACACCTTC
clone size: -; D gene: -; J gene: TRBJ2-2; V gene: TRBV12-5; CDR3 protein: CASGLLTAPGGPGELFF; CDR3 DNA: TGTGCTAGTGGTTTACTGACAGCCCCCGGTGGTCCCGGGGAGCTGTTTTTT
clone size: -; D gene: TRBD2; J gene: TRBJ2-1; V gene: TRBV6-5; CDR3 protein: CASSYSVGGDEQFF; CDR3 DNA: TGTGCCAGCAGTTACTCCGTGGGAGGGGATGAGCAGTTCTTC
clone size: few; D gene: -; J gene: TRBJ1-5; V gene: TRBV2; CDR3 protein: CASSEGRGYYQPQHF; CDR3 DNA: TGTGCCAGCAGTGAAGGCAGGGGTTATTATCAGCCCCAGCATTTT
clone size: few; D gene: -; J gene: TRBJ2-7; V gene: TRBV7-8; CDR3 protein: CASSATTASYEQYF; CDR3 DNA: TGTGCCAGCAGCGCGACGACAGCTTCCTACGAGCAGTACTTC
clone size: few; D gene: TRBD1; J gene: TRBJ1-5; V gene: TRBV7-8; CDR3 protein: CASSLASGGAGGSNQPQHF; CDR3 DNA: TGTGCCAGCAGCTTAGCATCAGGGGGCGCAGGGGGTAGCAATCAGCCCCAGCATTTT
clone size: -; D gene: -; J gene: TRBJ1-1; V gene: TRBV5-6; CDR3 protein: CASSLPRLDTEAFF; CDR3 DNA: TGTGCCAGCAGCCTACCCAGACTCGACACTGAAGCTTTCTTT
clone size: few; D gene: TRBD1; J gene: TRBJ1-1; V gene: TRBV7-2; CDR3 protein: CASSVKGAGNTEAFF; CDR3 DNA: TGTGCCAGCAGCGTTAAGGGGGCTGGGAACACTGAAGCTTTCTTT
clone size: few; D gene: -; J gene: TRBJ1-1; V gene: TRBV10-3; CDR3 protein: CASSFSGRGNEAFF; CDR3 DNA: TGTGCCAGCAGTTTCTCGGGGAGGGGGAACGAAGCTTTCTTT
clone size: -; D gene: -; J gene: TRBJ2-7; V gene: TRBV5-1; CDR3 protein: CASSSSGYIREQYF; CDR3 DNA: TGCGCCAGCAGCTCATCAGGGTATATCCGCGAGCAGTACTTC